The clone carrying this TCR beta chain was recorded once. The data originate from a study of blood T cell repertoires in COVID-19. Across the whole study: Acute and convalescent COVID-19 specimens originated in the United States, Italy and Spain.

In the original analysis: Estimated nucleated cell counts came from reference gene primer amplification. The repertoire was sequenced with immunoSEQ multiplex PCR; TCRdb's copy has only in-frame clones and lacks some. V and J calls and clone size are copied from that table; D and trimming were computed from the DNA. Of about 400,000 clones in the sample, roughly 90% were seen once. This receptor was identified in a man aged 35-49 years with acute or convalescent COVID-19. Sequenced: peripheral blood.

This CDR3 is CASRRIPGDAFF. The CDR3 DNA reads as TGTGCCAGCAGACGCATCCCAGGTGATGCTTTCTTT. The V gene is TRBV6-5, the J gene TRBJ1-1; D remains unclear. Trimming removed 6 bases at V and 11 bases at J, with 16 bases between. Germline CDR1 is MNHEY and CDR2 is SVGAGI. The CDR3 is 12 amino acids.